This entry lists 5 T cell receptor beta chains sequenced from one sample in a study of PD-1 blockade in mismatch repair-deficient tumors. TCRdb's table, derived via immunoSEQ multiplex PCR, lists solely in-frame clones and lacks some. Of 95,000 to 150,000 clones detected, around 87% appear once; the ten largest clones hold approximately 13%. The material was peripheral blood, obtained 44 weeks after starting pembrolizumab. The receptors were gathered from an adult with mismatch repair-deficient cancer.

The chain links TRBV15 to TRBJ2-5; D unclear. Trimming took off 3 bases at V and 9 bases at J, with 8 bases between the two ends. Germline assignment: CDR1 LNHNV and CDR2 YYDKDF (reference sequence). The CDR3 is made up of 11 amino acids. In nucleotides, the CDR3 is TGTGCCACCAGCAGTCAGACGTCCCAGTACTTC. Protein: CATSSQTSQYF.

In DNA form, the CDR3 reads TGTGCCAGCAGCTTTATCCGGGACAGGGGCAATGAAAAACTGTTTTTT. Translated: CASSFIRDRGNEKLFF. The rearrangement uses TRBV5-8 and TRBJ1-4, with TRBD1 identical over 10 bases. The CDR3 has 16 amino acids. The V gene's germline CDR1 is SGHTS and CDR2 YDEGEE. J lost 5 bases, V lost 2 bases, and 6 bases had no gene match.

The V and J genes are TRBV19 and TRBJ1-1; 7 bases match TRBD1. The CDR3 loop spans 13 amino acids. V gave up 4 bases and J gave up 5 bases; unmatched junction bases: 4. The germline CDR1 and CDR2 sequences are LNHDA and SQIVND (reference sequence). The CDR3 nucleotides read TGTGCCAGTAGTAAGGGGGCTTGGACTGAAGCTTTCTTT. As protein: CASSKGAWTEAFF.

The chain joins TRBV11-1 to TRBJ2-7; D call uncertain. Trimming removed 5 bases at V and 2 bases at J, with 4 bases between. The CDR3 has 11 residues. Germline V gene data show CDR1 as SGHAT and CDR2 as FQDESV (reference sequence). CDR3 residues: CASSTAYEQYF. CDR3 coding DNA: TGTGCCAGCAGCACAGCCTACGAGCAGTACTTC.

V gene TRBV23-1 combines with J gene TRBJ2-1, with TRBD1 as a possible D gene (5 bases). TRBV23-1 carries the ORF label, with uncertain function. The CDR3 length is 11 residues. The V and J ends lost 6 bases and 9 bases respectively, with 9 bases between them. CDR3 sequence reads: CASSRQGEQFF. In nucleotides, the CDR3 is TGCGCCAGCAGCCGCCAGGGTGAGCAGTTCTTC.